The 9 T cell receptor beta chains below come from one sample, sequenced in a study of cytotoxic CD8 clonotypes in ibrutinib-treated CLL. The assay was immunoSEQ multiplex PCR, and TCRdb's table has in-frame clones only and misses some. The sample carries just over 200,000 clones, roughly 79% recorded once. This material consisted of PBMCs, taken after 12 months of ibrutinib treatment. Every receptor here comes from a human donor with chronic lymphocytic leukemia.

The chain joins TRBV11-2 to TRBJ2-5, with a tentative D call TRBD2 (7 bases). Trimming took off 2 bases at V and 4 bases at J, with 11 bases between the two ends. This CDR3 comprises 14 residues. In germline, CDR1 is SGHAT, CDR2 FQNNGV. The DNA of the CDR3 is TGTGCCAGCAGCTTATTCGGGGGGCGAGAGACCCAGTACTTC. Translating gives CASSLFGGRETQYF.

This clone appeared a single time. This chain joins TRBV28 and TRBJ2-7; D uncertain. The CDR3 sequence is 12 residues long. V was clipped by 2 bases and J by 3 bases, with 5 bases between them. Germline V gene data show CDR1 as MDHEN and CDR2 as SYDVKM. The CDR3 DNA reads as TGTGCCAGCAGTTTAGAAGACTACGAGCAGTACTTC. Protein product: CASSLEDYEQYF.

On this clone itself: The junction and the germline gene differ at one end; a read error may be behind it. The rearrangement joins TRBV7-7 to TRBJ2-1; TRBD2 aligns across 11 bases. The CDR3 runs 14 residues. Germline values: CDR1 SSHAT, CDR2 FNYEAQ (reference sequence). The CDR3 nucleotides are TGTGCTAGCAGCTTAGTCGGACTAGCGGGTGAGCAGTTCTTC. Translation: CASSLVGLAGEQFF.

CDR3: CASSQPGTGDDNEQFF. The CDR3 coding sequence is TGTGCCAGCAGCCAACCAGGGACAGGGGACGACAATGAGCAGTTCTTC. The chain has TRBV21-1 and TRBJ2-1; TRBD1 reflects the table's D call only, with no check against the DNA. TRBV21-1 is marked as a pseudogene. This CDR3 is built from 16 residues.

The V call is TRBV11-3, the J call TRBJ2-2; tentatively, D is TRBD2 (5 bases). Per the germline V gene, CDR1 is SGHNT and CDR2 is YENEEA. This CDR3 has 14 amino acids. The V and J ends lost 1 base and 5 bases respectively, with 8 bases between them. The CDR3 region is CASSLGRETGELFF. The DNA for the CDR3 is TGTGCCAGCAGCTTAGGCCGGGAAACCGGGGAGCTGTTTTTT.

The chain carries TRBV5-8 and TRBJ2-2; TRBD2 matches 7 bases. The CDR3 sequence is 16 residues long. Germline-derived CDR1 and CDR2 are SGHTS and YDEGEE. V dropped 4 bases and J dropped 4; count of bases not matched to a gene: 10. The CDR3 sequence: CASSRRDYQITGELFF. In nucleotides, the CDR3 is TGTGCCAGCAGCCGCCGGGACTACCAGATCACCGGGGAGCTGTTTTTT. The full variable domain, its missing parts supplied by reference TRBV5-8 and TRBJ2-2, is EAGVTQSPTHLIKTRGQQATLRCSPISGHTSVYWYQQALGLGLQFLLWYDEGEERNRGNFPPRFSGRQFPNYSSELNVNALELEDSALYLCASSRRDYQITGELFFGEGSRLTVL.

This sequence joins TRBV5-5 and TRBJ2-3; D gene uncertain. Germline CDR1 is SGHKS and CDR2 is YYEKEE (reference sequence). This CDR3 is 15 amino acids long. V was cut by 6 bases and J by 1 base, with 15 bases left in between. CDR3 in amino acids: CASTDNPSGTDTQYF. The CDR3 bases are TGTGCCAGCACCGACAACCCGTCGGGCACAGATACGCAGTATTTT.

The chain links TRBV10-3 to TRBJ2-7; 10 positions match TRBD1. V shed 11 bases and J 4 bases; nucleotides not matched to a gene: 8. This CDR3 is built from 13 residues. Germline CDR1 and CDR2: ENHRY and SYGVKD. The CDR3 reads CAASGTGAYEQYF. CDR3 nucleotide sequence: TGTGCCGCTTCCGGGACAGGGGCATACGAGCAGTACTTC.

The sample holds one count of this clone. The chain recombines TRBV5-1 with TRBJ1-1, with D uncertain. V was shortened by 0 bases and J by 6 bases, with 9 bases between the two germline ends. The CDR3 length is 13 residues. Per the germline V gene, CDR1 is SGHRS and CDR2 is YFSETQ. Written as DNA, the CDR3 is TGCGCCAGCAGCTTGGGATTGCGATCTGAAGCTTTCTTT. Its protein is CASSLGLRSEAFF.